A selection of T cell receptor beta chains follows, all from one sample in a study of identical twins. TCRdb independently ran MiXCR on the 5' RACE reads; one entry per CDR3 protein. The sample holds more than 400,000 distinct CDR3 sequences, around 15% seen once. This same sample was also part of a study on yellow fever vaccine responses in identical twins.

What was sequenced was CD4+ T cells sorted from blood. All receptors derive from a woman aged 18-29 years in good health. Each CDR3 is given with its conserved first and last residue. Fields, in order: clone size, D gene, CDR3 length, J gene, V gene, CDR3 DNA, CDR3 protein. A D gene is named only where the DNA matches it firmly. Size is omitted from some rows. Given values are once, few, many or a class for expanded clones.

clone size: few; D gene: TRBD2; CDR3 length: 15; J gene: TRBJ2-5; V gene: TRBV12-3/TRBV12-4; CDR3 DNA: TGTGCCAGCAGTCTTAGCGGGAGGAACCAAGAGACCCAGTACTTC; CDR3 protein: CASSLSGRNQETQYF
clone size: few; D gene: TRBD1; CDR3 length: 16; J gene: TRBJ2-2; V gene: TRBV27; CDR3 DNA: TGTGCCAGCAGTTTAAAGGGACAGGCGAACACCGGGGAGCTGTTTTTT; CDR3 protein: CASSLKGQANTGELFF
clone size: few; D gene: -; CDR3 length: 12; J gene: TRBJ2-7; V gene: TRBV2; CDR3 DNA: TGTGCCAGCGGGGAAACCGGGACGGGGCAGTACTTC; CDR3 protein: CASGETGTGQYF
clone size: few; D gene: TRBD1; CDR3 length: 15; J gene: TRBJ2-5; V gene: TRBV20-1; CDR3 DNA: TGCAGTGCCCAGCCCCGGGACAGAATCCAAGAGACCCAGTACTTC; CDR3 protein: CSAQPRDRIQETQYF
clone size: -; D gene: TRBD2; CDR3 length: 18; J gene: TRBJ2-2; V gene: TRBV28; CDR3 DNA: TGTGCCAGCAGTTTTTTCAGCGGGAGGACTCTTGGCACCGGGGAGCTGTTTTTT; CDR3 protein: CASSFFSGRTLGTGELFF
clone size: -; D gene: -; CDR3 length: 12; J gene: TRBJ2-3; V gene: TRBV2; CDR3 DNA: TGTGCCAGCAGTGGCATGACAGATACGCAGTATTTT; CDR3 protein: CASSGMTDTQYF
clone size: -; D gene: TRBD1; CDR3 length: 17; J gene: TRBJ2-7; V gene: TRBV10-3; CDR3 DNA: TGTGCCATCAGCTCCGGGACAGGGAGTTCTAATACCTACGAGCAGTACTTC; CDR3 protein: CAISSGTGSSNTYEQYF
clone size: few; D gene: -; CDR3 length: 17; J gene: TRBJ2-3; V gene: TRBV4-2; CDR3 DNA: TGTGCCAGCAGCCAAGACGGACAGATCGTGGTCACAGATACGCAGTATTTT; CDR3 protein: CASSQDGQIVVTDTQYF
clone size: few; D gene: TRBD1; CDR3 length: 14; J gene: TRBJ1-6; V gene: TRBV20-1; CDR3 DNA: TGCAGTCCAGAGTGGGACAGCATTGCTTCACCCCTCCACTTT; CDR3 protein: CSPEWDSIASPLHF
clone size: -; D gene: -; CDR3 length: 18; J gene: TRBJ2-1; V gene: TRBV11-3; CDR3 DNA: TGTGCCAGCAGCTTAGGAATCCGGGGGGCGGGAGCCTCGGATGAGCAGTTCTTC; CDR3 protein: CASSLGIRGAGASDEQFF
clone size: many; D gene: TRBD2; CDR3 length: 17; J gene: TRBJ2-2; V gene: TRBV11-2; CDR3 DNA: TGTGCCAGCAGCAAGACTAGCGGGGGGGCGGACACCGGGGAGCTGTTTTTT; CDR3 protein: CASSKTSGGADTGELFF
clone size: many; D gene: TRBD2; CDR3 length: 15; J gene: TRBJ2-3; V gene: TRBV7-8; CDR3 DNA: TGTGCCAGTAAGACTAGCGGGGCCAGCACAGATACGCAGTATTTT; CDR3 protein: CASKTSGASTDTQYF
clone size: many; D gene: -; CDR3 length: 15; J gene: TRBJ1-5; V gene: TRBV4-1; CDR3 DNA: TGCGCCAGCAGCCAAGATGGGGCCCAAAATCAGCCCCAGCATTTT; CDR3 protein: CASSQDGAQNQPQHF
clone size: few; D gene: TRBD2; CDR3 length: 14; J gene: TRBJ2-3; V gene: TRBV29-1; CDR3 DNA: TGCAGCGTTGTTGTTGGCCTAGCGGGATATACGCAGTATTTT; CDR3 protein: CSVVVGLAGYTQYF
clone size: -; D gene: TRBD2; CDR3 length: 16; J gene: TRBJ2-2; V gene: TRBV29-1; CDR3 DNA: TGCAGCGGCAGATGGCCTAGCGGGAGGAACACCGGGGAGCTGTTTTTT; CDR3 protein: CSGRWPSGRNTGELFF
clone size: few; D gene: -; CDR3 length: 14; J gene: TRBJ2-1; V gene: TRBV20-1; CDR3 DNA: TGCAGTGCTAGAGAGACTAGTCGGCTGAATGAGCAGTTCTTC; CDR3 protein: CSARETSRLNEQFF
clone size: -; D gene: TRBD2; CDR3 length: 14; J gene: TRBJ2-5; V gene: TRBV29-1; CDR3 DNA: TGCAGCGTGCCGGTGCGGGGGGGCTTTGAGACCCAGTACTTC; CDR3 protein: CSVPVRGGFETQYF